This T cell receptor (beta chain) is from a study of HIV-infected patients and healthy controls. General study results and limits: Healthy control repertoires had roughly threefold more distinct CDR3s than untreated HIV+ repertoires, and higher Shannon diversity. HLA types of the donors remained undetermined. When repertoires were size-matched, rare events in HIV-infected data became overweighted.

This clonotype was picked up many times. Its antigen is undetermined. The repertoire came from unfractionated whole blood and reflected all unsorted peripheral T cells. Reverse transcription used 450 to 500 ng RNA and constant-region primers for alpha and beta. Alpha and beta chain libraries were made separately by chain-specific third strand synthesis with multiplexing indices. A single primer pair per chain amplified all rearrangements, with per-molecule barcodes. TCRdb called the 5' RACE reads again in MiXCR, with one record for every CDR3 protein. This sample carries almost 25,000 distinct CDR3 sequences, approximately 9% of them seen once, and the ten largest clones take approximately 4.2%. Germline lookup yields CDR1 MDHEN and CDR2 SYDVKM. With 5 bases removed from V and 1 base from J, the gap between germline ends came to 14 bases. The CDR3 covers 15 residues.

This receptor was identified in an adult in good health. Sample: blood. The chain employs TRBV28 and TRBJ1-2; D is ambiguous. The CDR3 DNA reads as TGTGCCAGCAGTCTCCCAGGAGGGATTAACTATGGCTACACCTTC. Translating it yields CASSLPGGINYGYTF.